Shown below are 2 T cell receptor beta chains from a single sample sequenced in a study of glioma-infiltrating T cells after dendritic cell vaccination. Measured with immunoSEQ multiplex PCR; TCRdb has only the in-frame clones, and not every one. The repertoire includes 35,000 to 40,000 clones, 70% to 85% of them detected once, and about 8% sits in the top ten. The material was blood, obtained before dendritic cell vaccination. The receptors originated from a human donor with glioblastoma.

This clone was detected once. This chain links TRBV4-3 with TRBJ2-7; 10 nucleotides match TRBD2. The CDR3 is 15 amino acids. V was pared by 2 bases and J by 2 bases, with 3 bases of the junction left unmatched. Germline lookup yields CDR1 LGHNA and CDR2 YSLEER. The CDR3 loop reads CASSQFSGGAYEQYF. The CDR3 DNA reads TGCGCCAGCAGCCAATTCAGCGGGGGGGCCTACGAGCAGTACTTC.

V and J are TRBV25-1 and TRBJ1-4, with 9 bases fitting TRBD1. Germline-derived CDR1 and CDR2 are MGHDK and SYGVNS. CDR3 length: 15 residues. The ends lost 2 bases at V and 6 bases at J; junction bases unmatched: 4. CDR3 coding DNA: TGTGCCAGCAGTGAAGGCACAGGGGGCCATGAAAAACTGTTTTTT. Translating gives CASSEGTGGHEKLFF.